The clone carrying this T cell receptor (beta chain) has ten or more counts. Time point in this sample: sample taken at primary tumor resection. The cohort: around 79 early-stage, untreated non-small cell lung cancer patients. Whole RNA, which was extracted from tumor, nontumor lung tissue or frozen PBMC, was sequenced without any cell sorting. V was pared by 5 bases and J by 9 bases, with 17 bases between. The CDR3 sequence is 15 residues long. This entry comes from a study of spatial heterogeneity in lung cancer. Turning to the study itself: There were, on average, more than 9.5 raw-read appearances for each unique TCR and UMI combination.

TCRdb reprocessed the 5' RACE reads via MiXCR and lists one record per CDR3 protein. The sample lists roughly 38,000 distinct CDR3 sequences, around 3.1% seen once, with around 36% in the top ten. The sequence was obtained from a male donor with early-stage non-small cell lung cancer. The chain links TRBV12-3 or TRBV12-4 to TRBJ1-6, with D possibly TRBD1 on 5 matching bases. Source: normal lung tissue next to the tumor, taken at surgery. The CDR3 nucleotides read TGTGCCAGCAGTCTATCGACAGTCTCCGCTTCACCCCTCCACTTT. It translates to CASSLSTVSASPLHF.